This is a list of T cell receptor beta chains from one sample in a study of OX40 agonist ivuxolimab in advanced cancers. TCRdb's copy holds only in-frame clones and misses some; the assay was immunoSEQ multiplex PCR. The sample records under 80,000 clones, roughly 86% being singletons. The starting material was CD4+ or CD8+ T cells sorted from blood, obtained in a trial of the OX40 agonist ivuxolimab. The receptors shown here come from an adult with an advanced solid tumor such as melanoma, head and neck, liver or kidney cancer. Both conserved end residues are trimmed from each CDR3. Fields, in order: V gene, J gene, CDR3 protein.

V gene: TRBV2; J gene: TRBJ2-2; CDR3 protein: ASSGQNTGELF
V gene: TRBV30; J gene: TRBJ2-1; CDR3 protein: ACGLAGGSNEQF
V gene: TRBV10-1; J gene: TRBJ1-4; CDR3 protein: ASSESGIEKLF
V gene: TRBV13; J gene: TRBJ2-3; CDR3 protein: ASSPISTDTQY
V gene: TRBV7-3; J gene: TRBJ2-1; CDR3 protein: ASSLGGPRDEQF
V gene: TRBV18; J gene: TRBJ1-1; CDR3 protein: ASSTRSGVNTEAF
V gene: TRBV11-2; J gene: TRBJ1-5; CDR3 protein: ASSLDPGRPQH
V gene: TRBV30; J gene: TRBJ2-5; CDR3 protein: AWGVGAQETQY
V gene: TRBV30; J gene: TRBJ2-2; CDR3 protein: ARTGVPNTGELF
V gene: TRBV11-2; J gene: TRBJ1-5; CDR3 protein: ASSSRQGVRQPQH
V gene: TRBV2; J gene: TRBJ2-1; CDR3 protein: ASSEVSGLAANYNEQF
V gene: TRBV6-4; J gene: TRBJ1-2; CDR3 protein: ASSPRDGYGYT
V gene: TRBV10-3; J gene: TRBJ2-1; CDR3 protein: AISESTSGRRNEQF
V gene: TRBV2; J gene: TRBJ2-1; CDR3 protein: ASRLPGPGYNEQF
V gene: TRBV4-1; J gene: TRBJ2-3; CDR3 protein: ASSQEGTDTDTQY
V gene: TRBV30; J gene: TRBJ1-5; CDR3 protein: AWSDGTARNQPQH
V gene: TRBV5-1; J gene: TRBJ1-3; CDR3 protein: ASSSGGSGNTIY
V gene: TRBV6-6; J gene: TRBJ2-1; CDR3 protein: ASGIPLHQGAGRF
V gene: TRBV6-6; J gene: TRBJ2-7; CDR3 protein: ASSTDGRPD
V gene: TRBV14; J gene: TRBJ1-1; CDR3 protein: ASSQDRTVRTEAF
V gene: TRBV9; J gene: TRBJ2-7; CDR3 protein: ASSETTGQGYEQY
V gene: TRBV9; J gene: TRBJ2-1; CDR3 protein: ASSVSGRDYNEQF
V gene: TRBV5-4; J gene: TRBJ1-4; CDR3 protein: ASSSTTGGGDEKLF
V gene: TRBV19; J gene: TRBJ1-4; CDR3 protein: ASSTSREGKLF
V gene: TRBV28; J gene: TRBJ1-2; CDR3 protein: ASSFWAGVHGYT
V gene: TRBV11-2; J gene: TRBJ1-1; CDR3 protein: ASRMQGSTEAF
V gene: TRBV30; J gene: TRBJ1-3; CDR3 protein: AWSAGTDSGNTIY
V gene: TRBV6-5; J gene: TRBJ2-7; CDR3 protein: ASSAGTAVRY
V gene: TRBV28; J gene: TRBJ2-3; CDR3 protein: ASSLTGVSDTQY
V gene: TRBV28; J gene: TRBJ1-5; CDR3 protein: ASSPRGTPNQPQH
V gene: TRBV10-3; J gene: TRBJ2-1; CDR3 protein: AISDQFSGSSYNEQF
V gene: TRBV7-2; J gene: TRBJ2-6; CDR3 protein: ASSSGQGSYSGANVLT
V gene: TRBV7-6; J gene: TRBJ2-5; CDR3 protein: ASSPKGGAETQY
V gene: TRBV6-5; J gene: TRBJ1-4; CDR3 protein: ASSTSGATNEKLF
V gene: TRBV9; J gene: TRBJ1-1; CDR3 protein: ASSVGRNTEAF
V gene: TRBV6-1; J gene: TRBJ1-6; CDR3 protein: ASRTGQGDNSPLH
V gene: TRBV28; J gene: TRBJ2-7; CDR3 protein: ASSWGDYEQY
V gene: TRBV5-6; J gene: TRBJ1-3; CDR3 protein: ASSLQGFGNTIY
V gene: TRBV7-2; J gene: TRBJ2-6; CDR3 protein: ASSFAGAGANVLT